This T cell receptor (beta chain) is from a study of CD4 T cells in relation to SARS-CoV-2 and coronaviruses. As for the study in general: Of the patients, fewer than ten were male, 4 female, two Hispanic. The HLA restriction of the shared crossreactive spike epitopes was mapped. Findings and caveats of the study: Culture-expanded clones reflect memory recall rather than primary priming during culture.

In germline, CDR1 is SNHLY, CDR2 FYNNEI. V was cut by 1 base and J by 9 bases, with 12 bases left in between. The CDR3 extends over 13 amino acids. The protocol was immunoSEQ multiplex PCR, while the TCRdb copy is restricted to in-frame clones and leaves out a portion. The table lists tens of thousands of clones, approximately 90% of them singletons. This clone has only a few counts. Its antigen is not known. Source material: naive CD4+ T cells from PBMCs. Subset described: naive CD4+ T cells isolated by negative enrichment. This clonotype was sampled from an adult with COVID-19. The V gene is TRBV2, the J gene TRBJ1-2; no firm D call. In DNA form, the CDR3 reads TGTGCCAGCAGTGAAGGAGCAGCCCTCAGCTACACCTTC. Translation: CASSEGAALSYTF.